A single sample gave rise to the 14 T cell receptor beta chains below, sequenced in a study of cytomegalovirus exposure and HLA in healthy donors. Clones were read by immunoSEQ multiplex PCR, and TCRdb kept only the in-frame ones, dropping some. Seen here are 92,000 or so clones, roughly 97% observed once, and the top ten hold 0.78%. The material sequenced was PBMCs. These receptor sequences come from a man aged 18 to 29 in good health and CMV-seronegative.

The gene calls are TRBV11-3 and TRBJ2-1, with D tentatively TRBD2 (6 bases). The CDR3 loop spans 16 amino acids. Germline CDR1 and CDR2: SGHNT and YENEEA. V shed 4 bases and J shed 4 bases, with 17 bases lying between them. For the CDR3, the DNA is TGTGCCAGCAGCTCAGGCGGGACTTTAACTTACAATGAGCAGTTCTTC. Translation gives CASSSGGTLTYNEQFF.

The chain couples TRBV28 to TRBJ1-2; D is perhaps TRBD1 (6 bases). V lost 10 bases to trimming and J lost 0 bases, with 15 bases between them. Germline lookup yields CDR1 MDHEN and CDR2 SYDVKM. This CDR3 has 14 amino acids. In nucleotides, the CDR3 is TGTGCCACCCCAATAGGGGGGGCTAACTATGGCTACACCTTC. It specifies CATPIGGANYGYTF.

Only a few counts were recorded for this clone. The chain employs TRBV19 and TRBJ2-5; 10 nucleotides line up with TRBD1. Germline V gene lookup returns CDR1 LNHDA and CDR2 SQIVND (reference sequence). With 6 bases clipped from V and 2 bases from J, the junction kept 0 bases outside the gene matches. The CDR3 is made up of 13 amino acids. This CDR3 reads CASRDRGQETQYF. CDR3 nucleotides: TGTGCCAGTAGGGACAGGGGGCAAGAGACCCAGTACTTC. Supplemented by reference TRBV19 and TRBJ2-5, the full variable domain reads DGGITQSPKYLFRKEGQNVTLSCEQNLNHDAMYWYRQDPGQGLRLIYYSQIVNDFQKGDIAEGYSVSREKKESFPLTVTSAQKNPTAFYLCASRDRGQETQYFGPGTRLLVL.

This chain uses TRBV30 with TRBJ1-1; 9 bases match TRBD1. Germline CDR1 reads GTSNPN; CDR2 reads SVGIG (reference sequence). V trimming: 1 base; J trimming: 1 base; junction bases outside the gene matches: 7. There are 16 residues in the CDR3. The CDR3 loop is CAWSAGTGRRNTEAFF. The CDR3 DNA is TGTGCCTGGAGTGCTGGGACAGGGCGTCGGAACACTGAAGCTTTCTTT.

DNA of the CDR3: TGTGCCAGCAGCGTAGGGCCTGAAGAGACCCAGTACTTC. The encoded protein is CASSVGPEETQYF. This chain joins TRBV9 and TRBJ2-5, with D uncertain. V was shortened by 0 bases and J by 3 bases, with 6 bases between the two germline ends. In germline, CDR1 is SGDLS, CDR2 YYNGEE. The CDR3 extends over 13 amino acids.

This chain joins TRBV11-3 and TRBJ2-1, with TRBD1 matching 8 bases. CDR3 length: 15 residues. V shed 7 bases, J shed 0 bases, and the junction held 5 bases outside the gene matches. The germline V gene encodes CDR1 SGHNT and CDR2 YENEEA. The CDR3 nucleotides are TGTGCCAGCACCCCAGGGGGCTACTCCTACAATGAGCAGTTCTTC. Translating it yields CASTPGGYSYNEQFF.

This rearrangement joins TRBV6-5 to TRBJ2-7; 10 nucleotides align to TRBD2. The CDR3 runs to 14 residues. Germline assignment: CDR1 MNHEY and CDR2 SVGAGI. The junction had 5 bases not matched to a gene; V was cut back by 5 bases and J by 4 bases. The CDR3 spells CASSVAGGSYEQYF. CDR3 DNA: TGTGCCAGCAGTGTAGCGGGAGGTTCGTACGAGCAGTACTTC.

The chain carries TRBV30 and TRBJ1-1; D is unresolved. The V gene's germline CDR1 is GTSNPN and CDR2 SVGIG (reference sequence). The V and J ends lost 4 bases and 4 bases respectively, with 13 bases between them. The CDR3 has 13 residues. The CDR3 nucleotides are TGTGCCTGGACCCCTACCAGGTCCACTGAAGCTTTCTTT. As protein: CAWTPTRSTEAFF.

The chain couples TRBV19 to TRBJ2-5, with D maybe TRBD1 (5 bases). Trimming took off 5 bases at V and 4 bases at J, with 14 bases between the two ends. The CDR3 extends over 14 amino acids. The V gene's germline CDR1 is LNHDA and CDR2 SQIVND (reference sequence). The CDR3 nucleotides read TGTGCCAGTAGTGTCCAGGGCCCTAGAGAGACCCAGTACTTC. Translation gives CASSVQGPRETQYF.

This clone was observed once. The V call is TRBV30, the J call TRBJ1-4; no definite D call. This CDR3 contains 11 residues. V was clipped by 1 base and J by 8 bases, with 5 bases between them. From germline, CDR1 is GTSNPN and CDR2 SVGIG (reference sequence). The CDR3 sequence is CAWSGAEKLFF. The CDR3 DNA sequence: TGTGCCTGGAGTGGGGCGGAAAAACTGTTTTTT. The complete variable domain, with remaining parts taken from reference TRBV30 and TRBJ1-4, reads SQTIHQWPATLVQPVGSPLSLECTVEGTSNPNLYWYRQAAGRGLQLLFYSVGIGQISSEVPQNLSASRPQDRQFILSSKKLLLSDSGFYLCAWSGAEKLFFGSGTQLSVL.

A note on this clone: This same CDR3 is encoded by further DNA sequences in the sample. The rearrangement links TRBV27 to TRBJ2-2; 9 bases agree with TRBD1. The germline V gene encodes CDR1 MNHEY and CDR2 SMNVEV (reference sequence). The CDR3 loop spans 16 amino acids. V trimming: 1 base; J trimming: 5 bases; junction bases outside the gene matches: 5. The chain's CDR3 is CASSLYGTGPTGELFF. The CDR3 DNA reads TGTGCCAGCAGTTTATACGGGACAGGGCCTACCGGGGAGCTGTTTTTT.

The chain combines TRBV5-4 with TRBJ2-7; TRBD1 matches at 7 bases. Looked up from germline, CDR1 is SGHNT and CDR2 is YYREEE (reference sequence). The CDR3 contains 14 residues. With 0 bases clipped from V and 5 bases from J, the junction kept 5 bases outside the gene matches. CDR3: CASSLGQGADEQYF. CDR3 sequence (DNA): TGTGCCAGCAGCTTGGGACAGGGAGCGGACGAGCAGTACTTC.

This clone has just one count. CDR3 in amino acids: CASSLSFPGQGELFF. For the CDR3, the DNA is TGTGCCAGCAGTTTATCCTTTCCGGGACAGGGGGAGCTGTTTTTT. The chain uses TRBV27 and TRBJ2-2; 7 bases align to TRBD1. Per germline, CDR1 MNHEY and CDR2 SMNVEV (reference sequence). The CDR3 contains 15 residues. After removal of 0 bases from V and 8 bases from J, the junction contained 6 bases not matched to a gene.

The chain uses TRBV7-2 and TRBJ2-7; D may be TRBD1 (5 bases). The V end was cut by 3 bases, the J end by 3 bases, with 12 bases between. Germline V gives CDR1 SGHTA, CDR2 FQGNSA. CDR3 length equals 14 residues. CDR3 sequence (DNA): TGTGCCAGCAGCTTTGCGACAGAGAGCTACGAGCAGTACGTC. Translated, it gives CASSFATESYEQYV.